This T cell receptor (beta chain) was observed in a study of cytotoxic CD8 clonotypes in ibrutinib-treated CLL. Across the whole study: Response was recorded as partial in roughly 25 patients and complete in 2; at median approximately 63 months, approximately 15 remained remitted and approximately twelve had progressed. Study results and limitations: Public clonotypes occurred uncommonly; on treatment, they contracted or remained stable.

The V segment lost 4 bases and the J segment 3 bases; nucleotides outside the gene matches: 3. CDR1 SGHRS and CDR2 YFSETQ come from the germline V gene. This CDR3 region has 13 residues. The TCR beta libraries used about 2 micrograms of genomic DNA that came from cryopreserved PBMCs. This clone has a handful of counts. Its antigen is unknown. The planned depth of sequencing spanned 1 in 200,000 to 1 in 1 million T cells. Profiling relied on immunoSEQ multiplex PCR, and the TCRdb table lists in-frame clones only, not all of them. The sample has about 45,000 clones, 50% to 75% seen once; the top ten hold 20% to 25%.

The chain links TRBV5-1 to TRBJ1-1; 7 nucleotides line up with TRBD1. The material sequenced was PBMCs, taken after 24 months of ibrutinib treatment. The sequence came from a human donor with chronic lymphocytic leukemia. CDR3 bases: TGCGCCAGCAGCATAACAGGGGACACTGAAGCTTTCTTT. It encodes CASSITGDTEAFF.